The T cell receptor (beta chain) described here comes from a study of Ad26.COV2.S vaccination and SARS-CoV-2 variants (dated by TCRdb to the early 2020s). With regard to the full study: Donors in the vaccine arm were drawn from COV1001, a multicentre, randomized, double-blind, placebo-controlled phase I-IIa trial testing Ad26.COV2.S in healthy adults. Ad26.COV2.S was administered intramuscularly at a dose of 5x10^10 or 1x10^11 viral particles, either as one shot or as two shots given 56 days apart. TCRbeta repertoire sequencing was used to assess the specificity and breadth of SARS-CoV-2-reactive T cell receptors after Ad26.COV2.S vaccination. The TCR-sequenced set comprised about 32 samples: about 19 Ad26.COV2.S vaccine recipients, 5 placebo recipients and 8 SARS-CoV-2 convalescent individuals. Throughout the experiments and outcome assessment, investigators stayed blinded to trial group allocation. Participants in the trial were split at random into five groups of five each, receiving low-dose or high-dose Ad26.COV2.S once or twice, or else placebo on both occasions.

About this clone itself: This receptor's antigen is unknown. It has no much larger one-base neighbor in the sample; base qualities were not kept.

What the work shows at the level of the full study, not this receptor alone: Compared with placebo recipients, Ad26.COV2.S recipients showed higher spike-specific TCR breadth (P = 0.0014). Vaccine and placebo recipients had similar non-spike TCR breadth, a finding consistent with the vaccine containing only spike. The authors noted that total T cell responses may have been underestimated by the TCR breadth and depth analyses. Comparing responses between vaccine doses or regimens was not something the study was powered to do. After vaccination, substantial breadth of spike-specific CD8+ and CD4+ T cell responses was reported.

Read against the paper, the sample's treatment or condition label means: some 19 received Ad26.COV2.S at low or high dose, single or two shots; about 5 received placebo; per-sample allocation not given. For vaccine and placebo recipients, the sequenced repertoires came from samples collected on day 63 after the first injection. Cohort 1b enrolled about two dozen adults aged 18-55 years at a single site in Boston, USA, between 29 July and 7 August 2020. Ad26.COV2.S consisted of a replication-incompetent adenovirus type 26 vector by which a prefusion-stabilized SARS-CoV-2 spike protein from the original Wuhan strain was expressed. V drops 4 bases and J drops 8 bases, leaving 14 bases in between. Measured from the cysteine to the phenylalanine, the CDR3 is 12 residues long. The retained sequence is limited to the CDR3, 36 bases, with the frame set at the first base. According to the germline V gene (reference sequence), CDR1 reads GTSNPN and CDR2 reads SVGIG.

TCRbeta CDR3 regions were sequenced with the immunoSEQ Assay. After extraction, genomic DNA underwent amplification by bias-controlled multiplex PCR, followed by high-throughput sequencing. In the authors' own workflow: Collapsing and filtering of sequences were performed to quantify the absolute abundance of each unique TCRbeta CDR3 region. T cell fraction was estimated by normalization of TCRbeta template counts to usable DNA, with usable DNA being measured through amplification of reference genes present in all nucleated cells. Repertoire TCRs were annotated as SARS-CoV-2-specific when V gene, CDR3 amino acid sequence and J gene were exactly matched to a known reactive TCR set. MIRA supplied the reference SARS-CoV-2 TCR set, which was filtered for enrichment in COVID-19-positive ImmuneCODE repertoires so that public or cross-reactive TCRs were removed. Drawing on the MIRA antigens, annotated TCRs were analysed further at the level of specific ORF or position within ORF. Breadth was defined as the number of annotated unique rearrangements divided by the total number of unique productive rearrangements, and depth was defined as the summed frequency of the annotated unique rearrangements. TCR breadth was compared between groups using two-sided Wilcoxon rank-sum tests. Held by TCRdb, this immuneACCESS table contains in-frame sequences only and omits some clones. Under half of the omission traces to an unresolved V gene where checked; the cause of the rest is unknown. The V and J calls and the clone size are those of that table, but D and trimming were determined from the DNA. This sample lists about 470,000 clones; roughly 88% were detected once. The top ten clonotypes cover about 4.1% of the sample.

The specimen comprised peripheral blood, sampled in a trial of Ad26.COV2.S vaccine versus placebo. In this chain, TRBV30 is recombined with TRBJ1-2; no D gene call is confident. The receptor's source is a person between 18 and 60 years old who received the Ad26.COV2.S COVID-19 vaccine or a placebo. DNA sequence: TGTGCCTGGAACTCAGGTGCAAGGGGCTACACCTTC. This encodes CAWNSGARGYTF.